This T cell receptor beta chain was recorded in a study of regulatory dendritic cells for organ transplantation. Study observations and caveats: Memory T cells were less diverse than naive, with memory CD8+ most oligoclonal.

This clone was observed a few times. Antigen specificity is unknown. V shed 2 bases, J shed 5 bases, and the junction held 4 bases outside the gene matches. The germline gives CDR1 SGHNT, CDR2 YYREEE (reference sequence). This CDR3 spans 15 amino acids. Sequencing used immunoSEQ multiplex PCR; TCRdb keeps in-frame clones, though not all of them. The sample comprises 8,500 to 13,000 clones, 72% of which are singletons, and under 20% rests with the top ten. This chain links TRBV5-4 with TRBJ2-7; 13 bases align to TRBD2. Sequencing input: memory CD8+ T cells from blood. The subset denotes: CD45RO+ memory T cells. This receptor was taken from a human donor in good health. CDR3 in amino acids: CASSLGLAGEDEQYF. CDR3 DNA: TGTGCCAGCAGCTTAGGACTAGCGGGAGAGGACGAGCAGTACTTC.